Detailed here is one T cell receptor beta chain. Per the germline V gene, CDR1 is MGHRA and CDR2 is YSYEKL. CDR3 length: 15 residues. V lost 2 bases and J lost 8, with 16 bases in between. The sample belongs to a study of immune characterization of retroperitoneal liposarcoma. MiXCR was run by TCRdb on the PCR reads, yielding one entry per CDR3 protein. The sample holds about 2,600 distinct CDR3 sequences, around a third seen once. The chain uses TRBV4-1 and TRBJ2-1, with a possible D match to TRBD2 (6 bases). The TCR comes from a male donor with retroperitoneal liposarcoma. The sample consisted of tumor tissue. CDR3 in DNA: TGCGCCAGCAGCCAACAGAGGCGGGCTAGCGATGAGCAGTTCTTC. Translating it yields CASSQQRRASDEQFF.